Listed below are T cell receptor beta chains from one sample, sequenced in a study of blood T cell repertoires in COVID-19. This table comes from immunoSEQ multiplex PCR, and its TCRdb copy is limited to in-frame clones, with some not included. Of some 73,000 clones listed, around 83% are singletons. The sample comprised peripheral blood. Receptor source: a woman over 75 with active or convalescent COVID-19. CDR3s include the opening cysteine and the closing phenylalanine or tryptophan. D genes are given only for firm matches. Only some rows state a clone size, as once, few, many or a class for expanded clones.

CDR3aa | CDR3nt | v_gene | d_gene | j_gene | abundance
CASSIGGAGSEKLFF | TGTGCCAGTAGTATAGGGGGCGCGGGAAGTGAAAAACTGTTTTTT | TRBV19 | NA | TRBJ1-4 | NA
CATAEGSGAQETQYF | TGTGCCACCGCCGAGGGTAGCGGGGCGCAAGAGACCCAGTACTTC | TRBV24-1 | TRBD2 | TRBJ2-5 | NA
CASSFDSLLLSPLHF | TGTGCCAGCAGCTTTGACAGCCTTTTATTATCACCCCTCCACTTT | TRBV5-4 | NA | TRBJ1-6 | NA
CASSLGTDYGYTF | TGTGCCAGCAGTTTAGGGACAGATTATGGCTACACCTTC | TRBV12-3/TRBV12-4 | NA | TRBJ1-2 | NA
CASSSPGLASAKNIQYF | TGTGCCAGTAGTTCCCCGGGACTAGCGTCTGCCAAAAACATTCAGTACTTC | TRBV19 | TRBD2 | TRBJ2-4 | NA
CASSPIGGAEAFF | TGTGCCAGCAGCCCCATAGGGGGGGCTGAAGCTTTCTTT | TRBV7-9 | NA | TRBJ1-1 | NA
CASSSPLSYNEQFF | TGTGCCAGCAGTTCCCCGCTATCCTACAATGAGCAGTTCTTC | TRBV27 | NA | TRBJ2-1 | NA
CASSLNRANTGELFF | TGTGCCAGCAGCTTGAACAGGGCGAACACCGGGGAGCTGTTTTTT | TRBV5-4 | NA | TRBJ2-2 | NA
CASSLGPAAVNSPLHF | TGCGCCAGCAGCTTGGGACCCGCGGCAGTTAATTCACCCCTCCACTTT | TRBV5-1 | NA | TRBJ1-6 | NA
CASSVESGGRTGELFF | TGTGCCAGCAGCGTAGAATCGGGGGGGCGAACCGGGGAGCTGTTTTTT | TRBV9 | TRBD2 | TRBJ2-2 | NA
CASSLSGGLGETQYF | TGTGCCAGCAGCTTGAGCGGGGGCCTAGGGGAGACCCAGTACTTC | TRBV7-7 | TRBD2 | TRBJ2-5 | NA
CASSSRGSADPGANVLTF | TGTGCCAGCAGTTCCCGGGGATCAGCGGACCCTGGGGCCAACGTCCTGACTTTC | TRBV28 | NA | TRBJ2-6 | NA
CASSLLVPRGQETQYF | TGTGCCAGCAGCTTGTTGGTTCCTAGGGGGCAAGAGACCCAGTACTTC | TRBV5-4 | NA | TRBJ2-5 | few
CASSPGPTSKGELFF | TGTGCCAGCTCACCAGGGCCCACCTCGAAGGGGGAGCTGTTTTTT | TRBV18 | NA | TRBJ2-2 | few
CASRLGFHAASEETQYF | TGTGCAAGTCGCTTAGGGTTCCATGCGGCGTCCGAAGAGACCCAGTACTTC | TRBV12-2 | NA | TRBJ2-5 | NA
CACAVSGQNEKLFF | TGTGCCTGTGCCGTTTCGGGACAGAATGAAAAACTGTTTTTT | TRBV30 | TRBD1 | TRBJ1-4 | NA
CAISAENYGYTF | TGTGCCATCAGTGCAGAAAACTATGGCTACACCTTC | TRBV10-3 | NA | TRBJ1-2 | NA
CASSELGQYTGELFF | TGTGCCAGCAGTGAGTTAGGACAGTACACCGGGGAGCTGTTTTTT | TRBV6-1 | NA | TRBJ2-2 | NA
CASSLRMGTGGFTGELFF | TGTGCCAGCAGTCTACGAATGGGGACAGGGGGTTTCACCGGGGAGCTGTTTTTT | TRBV28 | TRBD1 | TRBJ2-2 | NA
CAWGRGLSNQPQHF | TGTGCCTGGGGGAGGGGGCTAAGCAATCAGCCCCAGCATTTT | TRBV30 | TRBD1 | TRBJ1-5 | NA
CASSPGDRVSGNTIYF | TGTGCCAGCTCACCGGGGGACAGGGTCTCTGGAAACACCATATATTTT | TRBV18 | TRBD1 | TRBJ1-3 | NA
CASRPLTGENYGYTF | TGTGCCAGCAGACCTCTCACAGGGGAAAACTATGGCTACACCTTC | TRBV7-8 | TRBD1 | TRBJ1-2 | few
CASSSLTGGKETQYF | TGTGCCAGCAGTTCCCTGACAGGGGGAAAAGAGACCCAGTACTTC | TRBV28 | TRBD1 | TRBJ2-5 | NA
CAWSEGAANEKLFF | TGTGCCTGGAGCGAGGGGGCAGCTAATGAAAAACTGTTTTTT | TRBV30 | TRBD1 | TRBJ1-4 | once
CASSPDRRNTEAFF | TGTGCCAGCAGCCCGGACAGGCGGAACACTGAAGCTTTCTTT | TRBV7-2 | TRBD1 | TRBJ1-1 | NA
CASGRVNTEAFF | TGTGCCTCTGGGCGGGTGAACACTGAAGCTTTCTTT | TRBV9 | NA | TRBJ1-1 | NA
CAISRGRGRYEQYF | TGTGCCATCAGCAGGGGTCGAGGGCGGTACGAGCAGTACTTC | TRBV10-3 | NA | TRBJ2-7 | NA
CASSRGGAWNEQFF | TGTGCCAGCAGTCGCGGGGGGGCCTGGAATGAGCAGTTCTTC | TRBV5-6 | TRBD2 | TRBJ2-1 | NA
CATQLGGRLNTEAFF | TGCGCCACCCAACTGGGAGGACGCTTGAACACTGAAGCTTTCTTT | TRBV4-1 | NA | TRBJ1-1 | few
CATHPGSEAFF | TGTGCCACCCACCCGGGGTCTGAAGCTTTCTTT | TRBV28 | NA | TRBJ1-1 | NA
CASSLYWTGEQYF | TGTGCCAGCAGTCTCTACTGGACGGGGGAGCAGTACTTC | TRBV28 | NA | TRBJ2-7 | once
CASSSQESYGYTF | TGTGCCAGCAGTTCACAGGAATCTTATGGCTACACCTTC | TRBV6-6 | NA | TRBJ1-2 | NA